The T cell receptor beta chain under discussion was sequenced for a study of T-cell memory formation after mild COVID-19. Study-wide results and limits: Of the contracting clones, CD4+ ones lay mainly in CM and EM, and CD8+ ones in EMRA. Confirmation of SARS-CoV-2 specificity was lacking for second-wave clones peaking day 37. Clones that contracted from day 15 to 85 were balanced CD4/CD8, while later expanders leaned CD4+.

TCRdb itself ran the 5' RACE reads through MiXCR, one entry per CDR3 protein. The sample contains roughly 340,000 distinct CDR3 sequences, less than 20% of which appear only once. A few counts support this clonotype. Its antigen is currently unknown. V lost 2 bases, J lost 7 bases, and 6 bases stayed unmatched. The germline V gene encodes CDR1 SQVTM and CDR2 ANQGSEA. The CDR3 consists of 13 residues. This rearrangement joins TRBV29-1 to TRBJ1-2, with 8 bases aligning to TRBD1. Sequenced input: PBMCs or a T cell subset sorted from them (not recorded which). This receptor was identified in a man in his late teens or twenties who had mild COVID-19 (a few samples of this study predate the infection). Cell type and time point are not known. The CDR3 sequence is CSVETGGSGGYTF. Written as DNA, the CDR3 is TGCAGCGTTGAAACAGGGGGTAGTGGTGGCTACACCTTC.